One and the same sample provided the 28 T cell receptor beta chains below, sequenced in a study of blood T cell repertoires in COVID-19 (dated by TCRdb to the early 2020s). The library relied on the immunoSEQ multiplex PCR assay. The clones in this table, taken by TCRdb from immuneACCESS, are in-frame only. Not every clone is retained; where verified, under half of the shortfall comes from an unresolved V gene, and the cause of the rest is unknown. For this sample the table gives some 130,000 clones, of which roughly 80% were detected only once. The top ten clonotypes cover roughly 9.8% of the sample. The material sequenced was peripheral blood. The receptors here all came from a man in his sixties who had recovered from COVID-19.

This clone appeared many times. The rearrangement links TRBV2 to TRBJ2-3, with TRBD2 matching over 11 bases. This CDR3 is built from 17 residues. Germline V gene data show CDR1 as SNHLY and CDR2 as FYNNEI. Trimming cost V 1 base and J 6 bases; bases outside gene matches: 9. The CDR3 sequence: CASSEGLAGGYIDTQYF. CDR3 nucleotides: TGTGCCAGCAGTGAAGGGCTAGCGGGGGGCTATATTGATACGCAGTATTTT. Full variable domain (rest looked up from reference TRBV2 and TRBJ2-3): EPEVTQTPSHQVTQMGQEVILRCVPISNHLYFYWYRQILGQKVEFLVSFYNNEISEKSEIFDDQFSVERPDGSNFTLKIRSTKLEDSAMYFCASSEGLAGGYIDTQYFGPGTRLTVL.

J is TRBJ1-1 and V is TRBV29-1, with 7 bases fitting TRBD1. The germline V gene encodes CDR1 SQVTM and CDR2 ANQGSEA. The CDR3 runs 13 residues. The junction had 4 bases not matched to a gene; V was cut back by 6 bases and J by 0 bases. In DNA form, the CDR3 reads TGCAGCGTGTGGGACAGTTTGAACACTGAAGCTTTCTTT. Encoded protein: CSVWDSLNTEAFF.

V gene TRBV27 combines with J gene TRBJ2-3; 8 bases agree with TRBD2. The trim removed 6 bases at V and 6 bases at J, leaving 2 bases unmatched. This CDR3 comprises 12 residues. Germline V gene data show CDR1 as MNHEY and CDR2 as SMNVEV (reference sequence). The CDR3 DNA reads TGTGCCAGCAGGGGACTAGGGGATACGCAGTATTTT. It codes for CASRGLGDTQYF.

This clone was observed many times. The chain joins TRBV12-3 or TRBV12-4 to TRBJ1-5; D ambiguous. V was cut by 4 bases and J by 4 bases, with 8 bases left in between. The CDR3 consists of 13 residues. CDR3 sequence: CASSWGANQPQHF. CDR3 nucleotides: TGTGCCAGCAGTTGGGGAGCGAATCAGCCCCAGCATTTT.

The V and J genes are TRBV6-6 and TRBJ1-2; a weak D match, TRBD1 (5 bases). This CDR3 region has 20 residues. V was cut by 5 bases and J by 1 base, with 29 bases left in between. CDR1 is MNHNY and CDR2 is SVGAGI in the germline V gene (reference sequence). The chain's CDR3 is CASSPLAGGMGGFLNYGYTF. The DNA of the CDR3 is TGTGCCAGCAGTCCCCTAGCTGGTGGTATGGGGGGGTTTCTTAACTATGGCTACACCTTC.

The gene calls are TRBV11-2 and TRBJ1-5; no clear D gene. The V end was cut by 1 base, the J end by 4 bases, with 5 bases between. CDR1 and CDR2 (germline): SGHAT, FQNNGV. The CDR3 covers 13 residues. The CDR3 coding sequence is TGTGCCAGCAGCTTAGTTCCTAATCAGCCCCAGCATTTT. Protein sequence: CASSLVPNQPQHF.

The V call is TRBV5-4, the J call TRBJ2-7; 8 nucleotides agree with TRBD2. This CDR3 has 16 residues. CDR1 SGHNT and CDR2 YYREEE come from the germline V gene (reference sequence). V lost 4 bases and J lost 0; bases outside the gene matches: 9. Here the CDR3 reads CASSPGYSGTSYEQYF. CDR3 sequence (DNA): TGTGCCAGCAGCCCGGGGTATAGCGGGACCTCCTACGAGCAGTACTTC. Variable domain in full (rest from reference TRBV5-4 and TRBJ2-7): ETGVTQSPTHLIKTRGQQVTLRCSSQSGHNTVSWYQQALGQGPQFIFQYYREEENGRGNFPPRFSGLQFPNYSSELNVNALELDDSALYLCASSPGYSGTSYEQYFGPGTRLTVT.

This clone was seen only once. The CDR3 region has the DNA TGTGCCAGCTCACCACCGGGAGGAGAGACCCAGTACTTC. Its translation: CASSPPGGETQYF. The V call is TRBV18, the J call TRBJ2-5, with D possibly TRBD2 on 6 matching bases. Trimming removed 0 bases from V and 4 bases from J, with 6 bases in between. The germline gives CDR1 KGHSH, CDR2 LQKENI. This CDR3 comprises 13 residues.

This chain uses TRBV5-8 with TRBJ1-5; D possibly corresponds to TRBD1 (5 bases). The length of the CDR3 is 15 residues. Trimming removed 0 bases from V and 6 bases from J, with 13 bases in between. In germline, CDR1 is SGHTS, CDR2 YDEGEE. The CDR3 sequence: CASSLEWGRGQPQHF. The CDR3 bases are TGTGCCAGCAGCTTGGAGTGGGGAAGGGGTCAGCCCCAGCATTTT.

The chain employs TRBV24-1 and TRBJ1-6; D ambiguous. Germline loops: CDR1 KGHDR, CDR2 SFDVKD. This CDR3 comprises 13 residues. Trimming pared 5 bases from V and 9 bases from J, leaving 10 bases between. The CDR3 bases are TGTGCCACCAGTGGTCCAGGTGGTTCACCCCTCCACTTT. Translating it yields CATSGPGGSPLHF.

In DNA form, the CDR3 reads TGTGCCATCAGTGCGCCCCGGGACAGGGAAAACGAGCAGTACTTC. Translating gives CAISAPRDRENEQYF. This chain connects TRBV10-3 to TRBJ2-7, with TRBD1 matching over 9 bases. Germline V gene sequence: CDR1 ENHRY, CDR2 SYGVKD. The junction had 9 bases not matched to a gene; V was cut back by 4 bases and J by 5 bases. The CDR3 extends over 15 amino acids.

The chain is built from TRBV30 and TRBJ2-7; 10 bases agree with TRBD1. The CDR3 runs 13 residues. The germline gives CDR1 GTSNPN, CDR2 SVGIG (reference sequence). V shed 5 bases and J 7 bases; nucleotides not matched to a gene: 8. The chain's CDR3 is CAWGLGQGTEQYF. CDR3 bases: TGTGCCTGGGGGCTGGGACAGGGGACAGAGCAGTACTTC.

The rearrangement joins TRBV6-5 to TRBJ1-4; no firm D call. This CDR3 has 13 residues. The germline V gene has CDR1 MNHEY and CDR2 SVGAGI. V lost 7 bases and J 8 bases, leaving 14 bases between the germline ends. The CDR3 coding sequence is TGTGCCAGCACCCCACGGTTCGGGGAAAAACTGTTTTTT. Translated, it gives CASTPRFGEKLFF.

The gene calls are TRBV30 and TRBJ1-3; TRBD1 might be the D (6 bases). Trimming removed 0 bases at V and 0 bases at J, with 9 bases between. CDR3 length: 15 residues. CDR1 and CDR2 from the germline V gene are GTSNPN and SVGIG (reference sequence). DNA of the CDR3: TGTGCCTGGAGTGTACAGGGATTCTCTGGAAACACCATATATTTT. Translated, it gives CAWSVQGFSGNTIYF.

This clone was picked up a small number of times. The rearrangement joins TRBV12-5 to TRBJ1-1; no definite D call. The CDR3 has 12 amino acids. Germline-derived CDR1 and CDR2 are LGHNT and FRNRAP. The V and J ends lost 5 bases and 6 bases respectively, with 10 bases between them. The CDR3 DNA sequence: TGTGCTAGTGGTGCCTCGGTGGCTGAAGCTTTCTTT. Translation gives CASGASVAEAFF.

The V and J genes are TRBV6-1 and TRBJ1-1, with 7 bases matching TRBD1. The CDR3 loop spans 14 amino acids. J lost 6 bases, V lost 1 base, and 5 bases had no gene match. Per the germline V gene, CDR1 is MNHNS and CDR2 is SASEGT. The CDR3 DNA reads TGTGCCAGCAGTGAAGTCCCCGGACAGGCTGAAGCTTTCTTT. Protein product: CASSEVPGQAEAFF.

The rearrangement uses TRBV7-2 and TRBJ1-4, with TRBD1 identical over 11 bases. Losses at the gene ends were 5 bases for V and 5 bases for J; bases not matched to a gene: 7. Germline V CDR1 and CDR2: SGHTA, FQGNSA. This CDR3 has 16 residues. CDR3 coding DNA: TGTGCCAGCAGCCTGCGGACAGGGGGCCGGAATGAAAAACTGTTTTTT. Encoded protein: CASSLRTGGRNEKLFF.

The chain recombines TRBV5-1 with TRBJ1-5, with D perhaps TRBD1 (6 bases). CDR3 length equals 14 residues. V lost 4 bases and J lost 5, with 13 bases in between. Germline V lookup: CDR1 SGHRS, CDR2 YFSETQ. Here the CDR3 DNA reads TGCGCCAGCAGCCCGACAGGTCCGGATCAGCCCCAGCATTTT. This gives the protein CASSPTGPDQPQHF.

The genes are TRBV19 and TRBJ2-5; D remains ambiguous. V was shortened by 6 bases and J by 0 bases, with 8 bases between the two germline ends. The CDR3 is made up of 13 amino acids. Germline V gene data show CDR1 as LNHDA and CDR2 as SQIVND (reference sequence). In DNA form, the CDR3 reads TGTGCCAGTAGGTTACACGACCAAGAGACCCAGTACTTC. Translating it yields CASRLHDQETQYF.

This clone was found a few times. The chain recombines TRBV13 with TRBJ2-3; D possibly corresponds to TRBD1 (6 bases). The CDR3 covers 14 residues. V lost 0 bases to trimming and J lost 10 bases, with 14 bases between them. CDR1 and CDR2 from the germline V gene are PRHDT and FYEKMQ (reference sequence). CDR3 loop: CASSLGRTASAQYF. As DNA, the CDR3 is TGTGCCAGCAGCTTAGGAAGGACAGCCTCCGCGCAGTATTTT.

This chain joins TRBV28 and TRBJ2-1, with 9 bases lining up with TRBD2. Germline V gene sequence: CDR1 MDHEN, CDR2 SYDVKM. V trimming: 5 bases; J trimming: 7 bases; junction bases outside the gene matches: 9. This CDR3 is built from 15 residues. CDR3 DNA sequence: TGTGCCAGCAGTCTTCTAGCGGGGACTTTAAATGAGCAGTTCTTC. This translates into CASSLLAGTLNEQFF.

The chain is built from TRBV30 and TRBJ2-4, with 7 bases fitting TRBD2. Trimming removed 5 bases from V and 7 bases from J; junction bases left unmatched: 5. Germline values: CDR1 GTSNPN, CDR2 SVGIG (reference sequence). The CDR3 runs to 12 residues. The CDR3 DNA follows: TGTGCCTGGGGGGGAGGGGAGAACATTCAGTACTTC. This sequence encodes CAWGGGENIQYF.

The chain joins TRBV28 to TRBJ2-2, with 12 bases fitting TRBD1. CDR1 MDHEN and CDR2 SYDVKM come from the germline V gene. This CDR3 region has 16 residues. Trimming at V came to 7 bases and at J to 9 bases, leaving 12 bases not matched to a gene. Here the CDR3 DNA reads TGTGCCAGCACCGTACGCCGGGACAGGGGGCGCCGGGAGCTGTTTTTT. This codes for CASTVRRDRGRRELFF.

The chain carries TRBV25-1 and TRBJ2-3; the match to TRBD2 covers 12 bases. Trimming cost V 4 bases and J 3 bases; bases outside gene matches: 5. Per the germline V gene, CDR1 is MGHDK and CDR2 is SYGVNS. There are 16 residues in the CDR3. CDR3 in DNA: TGTGCCAGCAGTGCCTTACTAGCGGGAGGAACAGATACGCAGTATTTT. Protein sequence: CASSALLAGGTDTQYF.

V and J are TRBV14 and TRBJ2-5; 7 positions match TRBD1. Unmatched junction bases numbered 6, after V lost 3 bases and J lost 5 bases. The CDR3 is 14 residues long. Germline V CDR1 and CDR2: SGHDN, FVKESK. CDR3 in amino acids: CASSQMTGMETQYF. In nucleotides, the CDR3 is TGTGCCAGCAGCCAGATGACAGGGATGGAGACCCAGTACTTC.

The CDR3 nucleotides are TGTGCCAGCAGCGATCAATTGGGACAGGGTAATTCACCCCTCCACTTT. It specifies CASSDQLGQGNSPLHF. V and J are TRBV9 and TRBJ1-6; 9 bases fit TRBD1. Germline V gene sequence: CDR1 SGDLS, CDR2 YYNGEE. J was trimmed by 6 bases and V by 3 bases; bases with no gene match: 7. CDR3 size: 16 residues.

In this sample, this clone turned up once. J is TRBJ2-3 and V is TRBV4-1, with unresolved D. V shed 1 base and J shed 0 bases, with 11 bases lying between them. The CDR3 has 16 residues. From germline, CDR1 is MGHRA and CDR2 YSYEKL. CDR3 region: CASSQVRGASTDTQYF. CDR3 DNA sequence: TGCGCCAGCAGCCAAGTGAGAGGAGCTAGCACAGATACGCAGTATTTT.

J is TRBJ2-7 and V is TRBV6-5, with D possibly TRBD2 on 6 matching bases. The CDR3 loop spans 15 amino acids. CDR1 and CDR2 (germline): MNHEY, SVGAGI. V lost 2 bases to trimming and J lost 7 bases, with 18 bases between them. CDR3 amino acids: CASSYQAGGIEEQYF. In DNA, the CDR3 is TGTGCCAGCAGTTACCAGGCAGGAGGGATTGAAGAGCAGTACTTC.